This T cell receptor beta chain was obtained from a study of graft-versus-host responses after intestinal transplantation. Study overall: Induction with anti-thymocyte globulin, then tacrolimus and steroids for about 3 years, was given to all recipients. Overall study results and limits: Allografts of patients with graft-donor T cell macrochimerism showed high graft-versus-host to host-versus-graft clone ratios. The study associated peak circulating GvH clone levels with early post-transplant HvG declines. GvH clones occurred in recipient marrow; some first appeared in ileum or blood.

The table came from immunoSEQ multiplex PCR; TCRdb's copy has only in-frame clones and leaves some out. The table includes roughly 100,000 clones, less than 95% detected once. The V and J ends lost 4 bases and 2 bases, in that order; junction bases with no gene match: 9. This CDR3 comprises 15 residues. Per germline, CDR1 SGHNT and CDR2 YYREEE (reference sequence). For this clone: The target antigen is unknown.

The TCR sequence derives from a human donor who was the organ donor for an intestinal transplant. The sequencing used unstimulated CD8+ T cells sorted from spleen or lymph node cells, collected before transplant. V and J are TRBV5-4 and TRBJ2-7, with 7 bases identical to TRBD2. CDR3 DNA: TGTGCCAGCAGCCCCACTAGCGAACGTACCTACGAGCAGTACTTC. Residues: CASSPTSERTYEQYF.